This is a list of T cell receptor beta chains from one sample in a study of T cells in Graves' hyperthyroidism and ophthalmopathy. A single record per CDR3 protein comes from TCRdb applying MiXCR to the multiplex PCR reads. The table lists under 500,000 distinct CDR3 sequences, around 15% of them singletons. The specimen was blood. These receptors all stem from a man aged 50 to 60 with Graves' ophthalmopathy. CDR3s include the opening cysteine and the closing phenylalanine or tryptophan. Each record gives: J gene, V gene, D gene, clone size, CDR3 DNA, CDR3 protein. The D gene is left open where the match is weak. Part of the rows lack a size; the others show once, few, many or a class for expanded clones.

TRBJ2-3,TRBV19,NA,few,TGTGCCAGTAGTGCCAAACGGGACGGATTCTTCTATCGGTATTTT,CASSAKRDGFFYRYF
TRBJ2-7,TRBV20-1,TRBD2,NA,TGCAGTGCTAGACTCCAGCGGGATGGGCGCGAGCAGTACTTC,CSARLQRDGREQYF
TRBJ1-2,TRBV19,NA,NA,TGTGCCACCCAGGACAGAAACTATGGCTACACCTTC,CATQDRNYGYTF
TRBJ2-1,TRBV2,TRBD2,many,TGTGCCAGCAGTGACGGCTCGGGAGGACTAGCGGACATAACCTACAATGAGCAGTTCTTC,CASSDGSGGLADITYNEQFF
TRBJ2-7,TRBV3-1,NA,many,TGTGCCAGCAGCCAAGAAAGGAACAGACTACACTACGAGCAGTACTTC,CASSQERNRLHYEQYF
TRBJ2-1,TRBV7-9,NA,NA,TGTGCCAGCAGCATCACTGGATACAATGAGCAGTTCTTC,CASSITGYNEQFF
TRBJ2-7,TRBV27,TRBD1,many,TGTGCCAGCAGCTTGATGACGCAACCGGGACAGGGGGCGCGCGAGCAGTACTTC,CASSLMTQPGQGAREQYF
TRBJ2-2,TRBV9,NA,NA,TGTGCCAGCAGCCAGGGGGGGTTGGGCCGGGAGCTGTTTTTT,CASSQGGLGRELFF
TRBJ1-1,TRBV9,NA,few,TGTGCCAGCAGCGTAGGGCAGATCTTTTCTGAAGCTTTCTTT,CASSVGQIFSEAFF
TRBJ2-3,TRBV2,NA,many,TGTGCCAGCAGGTATTTCGGGGATACGCAGTATTTT,CASRYFGDTQYF
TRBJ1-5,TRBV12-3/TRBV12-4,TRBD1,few,TGTGCCAGCAGTCCCCGTCTGACAGGGTCTAGCAATCAGCCCCAGCATTTT,CASSPRLTGSSNQPQHF
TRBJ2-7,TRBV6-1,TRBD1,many,TGTGCCAGCAGGGACCCCAAGACAGGGACCTCCCAGGAGCAGTACTTC,CASRDPKTGTSQEQYF
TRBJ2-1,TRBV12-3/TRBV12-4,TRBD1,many,TGTGCCAGCACCAAAGCACGGGACAGGGCTAAGAATGAGCAGTTCTTC,CASTKARDRAKNEQFF
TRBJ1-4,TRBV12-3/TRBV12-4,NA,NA,TGTGCCAGCAGTTTGGCAGGGGTTAATGAAAAACTGTTTTTT,CASSLAGVNEKLFF
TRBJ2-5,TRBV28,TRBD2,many,TGTGCCAGCAGTTTAAGTGGACTAGCGGCCCAAGGGACCCAGTACTTC,CASSLSGLAAQGTQYF
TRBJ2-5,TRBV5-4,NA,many,TGTGCCAGCAGCTTTGGGGGGACCCAGTACTTC,CASSFGGTQYF
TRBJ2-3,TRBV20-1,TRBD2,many,TGCAGTGCTGCCGGGACTAGCGGAGACGGAGATACGCAGTATTTT,CSAAGTSGDGDTQYF
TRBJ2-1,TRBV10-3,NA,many,TGTGCCATCAGTGAGTCCCGCCTAGAGAATGAGCAGTTCTTC,CAISESRLENEQFF
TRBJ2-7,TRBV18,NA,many,TGTGCCAGCTCACCACGGGGCCTAGATGGGAAGCAGTACTTC,CASSPRGLDGKQYF
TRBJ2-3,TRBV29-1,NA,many,TGCAGCGCCGTCGTCACAGATACGCAGTATTTT,CSAVVTDTQYF
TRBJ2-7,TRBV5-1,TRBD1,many,TGCGCCAGCAGCTTGACAGGGGAAACCTACGAGCAGTACTTC,CASSLTGETYEQYF
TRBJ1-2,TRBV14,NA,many,TGTGCCAGCAGCCTGACGGGAAGCTATGGCTACACCTTC,CASSLTGSYGYTF
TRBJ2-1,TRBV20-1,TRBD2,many,TGCAGTGCTGACGAAGGGACTAGCTTCAATGAGCAGTTCTTC,CSADEGTSFNEQFF
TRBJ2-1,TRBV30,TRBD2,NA,TGTGCCTGGATAGCGGGAGTAGGTAATGAGCAGTTCTTC,CAWIAGVGNEQFF
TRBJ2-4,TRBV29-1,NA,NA,TGCAGCGTAAACGTGTTGAACATTCAGTACTTC,CSVNVLNIQYF
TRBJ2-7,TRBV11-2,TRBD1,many,TGTGCCAGCAGCTATGCGGGACAGGGAAACGAGCAGTACTTC,CASSYAGQGNEQYF
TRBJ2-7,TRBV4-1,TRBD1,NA,TGCGCCAGCAGCCAAGATCAGGACAGGGGTTCCGAGCAGTACTTC,CASSQDQDRGSEQYF
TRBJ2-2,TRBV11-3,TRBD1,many,TGTGCCAGCAGCTTAGAGGGTCTGGGACAGTTGAACACCGGGGAGCTGTTTTTT,CASSLEGLGQLNTGELFF
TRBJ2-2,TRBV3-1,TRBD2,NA,TGTGCCAGCAGCCAAGATTGGGCGGTAGCGGGGCCCTCGAACACCGGGGAGCTGTTTTTT,CASSQDWAVAGPSNTGELFF
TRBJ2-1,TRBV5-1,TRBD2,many,TGCGCCAGCAGCTTAACCGGGACTAGCGGTTACAATGAGCAGTTCTTC,CASSLTGTSGYNEQFF
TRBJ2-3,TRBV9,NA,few,TGTGCCAGCAGCGCGTCGGCCGGGACAGATACGCAGTATTTT,CASSASAGTDTQYF
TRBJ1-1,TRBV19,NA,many,TGTGCCAGTAGTTTGGGGGGCGCGGGCACTGAAGCTTTCTTT,CASSLGGAGTEAFF
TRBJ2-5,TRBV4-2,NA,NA,TGTGCCAGCAGTTCAATCGCCCTAGCGTACCAAGAGACCCAGTACTTC,CASSSIALAYQETQYF
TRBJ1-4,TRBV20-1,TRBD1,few,TGCAGTGCTCATCTTACCGGGACAGGGGGCTCTAATGAAAAACTGTTTTTT,CSAHLTGTGGSNEKLFF
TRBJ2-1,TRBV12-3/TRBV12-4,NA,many,TGTGCCAGCAGTTTCAGGGTTAGCAATGAGCAGTTCTTC,CASSFRVSNEQFF
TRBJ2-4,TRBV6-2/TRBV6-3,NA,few,TGTGCCAGCAGTTATACAGGGTTAAACATTCAGTACTTC,CASSYTGLNIQYF
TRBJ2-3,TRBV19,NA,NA,TGTGCCAGTAGTATAACGATGGGGGCAGGGGATTTCGCTACGCAGTATTTT,CASSITMGAGDFATQYF
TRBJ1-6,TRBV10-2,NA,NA,TGCGCCAGCAGTAGAGGCAGCCAGAATTCACCCCTCCACTTT,CASSRGSQNSPLHF
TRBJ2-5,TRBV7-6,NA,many,TGTGCCAGCAGCCACCCCCCACAGGGTTTGGAGACCCAGTACTTC,CASSHPPQGLETQYF
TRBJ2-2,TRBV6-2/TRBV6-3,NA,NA,TGTGCCAGCAGTTCCACCGCCTCCGGGGAGCTGTTTTTT,CASSSTASGELFF
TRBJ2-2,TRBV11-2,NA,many,TGTGCCAGCAGCAATGCGCCAGGGTTACCCGGGGAGCTGTTTTTT,CASSNAPGLPGELFF
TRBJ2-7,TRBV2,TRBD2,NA,TGTGCCAAAGGACTAGCGGGGTCCTACGAGCAGTACTTC,CAKGLAGSYEQYF
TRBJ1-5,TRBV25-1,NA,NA,TGTGCCAGCAGTTCGGGAAATAGCAATCAGCCCCAGCATTTT,CASSSGNSNQPQHF
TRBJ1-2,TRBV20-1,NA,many,TGCAGTGCTAGAGAGGGGGGTAGAACGTTCTATGGCTACACCTTC,CSAREGGRTFYGYTF
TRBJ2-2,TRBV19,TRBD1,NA,TGTGCCAGTAGTGTGGGACAGGGTTCCGGGGAGCTGTTTTTT,CASSVGQGSGELFF
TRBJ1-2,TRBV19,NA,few,TGTGCCAGTAGTATGAGGGGTCGTGGTGGCTACACCTTC,CASSMRGRGGYTF
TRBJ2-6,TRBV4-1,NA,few,TGCGCCAGCAGCCAAGAAGGTAGTCGTGTTTCTGGGGCCAACGTCCTGACTTTC,CASSQEGSRVSGANVLTF
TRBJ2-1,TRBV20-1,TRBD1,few,TGCAGAGTCACCGGGACAGACAATGAGCAGTTCTTC,CRVTGTDNEQFF
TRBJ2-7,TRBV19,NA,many,TGTGCCAGTAGTTCGGAGACGGTCTACGAGCAGTACTTC,CASSSETVYEQYF
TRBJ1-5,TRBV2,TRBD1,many,TGTGCCAGCAGTGAAGCGCTTCAATGGGACAGGAATCAGCCCCAGCATTTT,CASSEALQWDRNQPQHF
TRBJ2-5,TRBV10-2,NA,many,TGCGCCAGCAGTGACCTTAATCGTGGTGGCGAGACCCAGTACTTC,CASSDLNRGGETQYF
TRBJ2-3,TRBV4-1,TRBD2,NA,TGCGCCAGCAGCCGAAGGGGCCTAGCGGGAGGGAATGAGCGTTATGCAGATACGCAGTATTTT,CASSRRGLAGGNERYADTQYF
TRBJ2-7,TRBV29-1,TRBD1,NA,TGCAGCGTTGAAATTGGACAGGGGGTCTCCTACGAGCAGTACTTC,CSVEIGQGVSYEQYF
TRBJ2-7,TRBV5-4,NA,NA,TGTGCCAGCAGCTTGGTTTCCGGGGGCTATCGATCCTACGAGCAGTACTTC,CASSLVSGGYRSYEQYF
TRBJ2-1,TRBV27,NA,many,TGTGCCAGCACCCTCGGAGAATACAATGAGCAGTTCTTC,CASTLGEYNEQFF
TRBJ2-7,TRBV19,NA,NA,TGTGCCAGTAGTATAGGCCGACAGGCCGGCGAGCAGTACTTC,CASSIGRQAGEQYF
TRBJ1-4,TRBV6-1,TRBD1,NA,TGTGCCAGCAGTCAACAGGGGCCGGCAACTAATGAAAAACTGTTTTTT,CASSQQGPATNEKLFF
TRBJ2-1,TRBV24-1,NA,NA,TGTGCCACCACTGCGGGCGGGGGCACCTACAATGAGCAGTTCTTC,CATTAGGGTYNEQFF
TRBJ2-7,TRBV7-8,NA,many,TGTGCCAGCAGCCGTCACGCGGGTGAGTCGAGCAACTACGAGCAGTACTTC,CASSRHAGESSNYEQYF